This T cell receptor beta chain was sequenced in a study of cytomegalovirus exposure and HLA in healthy donors. General observations from the study: When analyzed later, a missense DCLRE1C variant was found to be linked to TCR beta V- and J-gene trimming. Most TCR sequences were uncommon, yet certain public TCRs appeared in many donors. When a later analysis compared HLA-associated TCR beta chains with equally common others, the HLA-associated chains turned out to be more clonally expanded and to have lower generation probabilities.

On this clone: The antigen is not known.

The PCR used 60 Vbeta and 13 Jbeta primers. Method: immunoSEQ multiplex PCR; TCRdb's copy keeps in-frame clones and lacks some. The profile shows 150,000 or so clones, around 75% of them singletons. Germline CDR1 reads SGHTA; CDR2 reads FQGNSA. There are 11 residues in the CDR3. Trimming cost V 8 bases and J 6 bases, with 11 bases left between them. This TCR was recovered from a man aged 25-45 years in good health and CMV-seropositive. The sequencing sample was made of PBMCs. The chain recombines TRBV7-2 with TRBJ2-7; no clear D. For the CDR3, the DNA is TGTGCCAGCTCTTTACGGGTCGAGCAGTACTTC. Its protein product is CASSLRVEQYF.